This T cell receptor beta chain was recorded in a study of shared clonotypes between healthy human individuals. In germline, CDR1 is SGHAT, CDR2 FQNNGV. Germline trimming cut 5 bases from V and 7 bases from J; bases unmatched to any gene: 8. The CDR3 length is 14 residues. Overall study results and limits: Owing to a small donor count, the genetic and exposure-history diversity represented was limited.

Each cell subset's genomic DNA was divided evenly among several immunoSEQ plates. The protocol was immunoSEQ multiplex PCR, while the TCRdb copy is restricted to in-frame clones and leaves out a portion. Counted here are about 2.4 million clones, more than 85% occurring once; the ten biggest clones make up around 0.4%. On this clone itself: Its antigen is still unknown.

The donors were adults (healthy and HIV-negative) with no recent acute infections or vaccinations. This rearrangement joins TRBV11-2 to TRBJ2-7; 10 bases map to TRBD2. This receptor was obtained from a man aged 18-30 years in good health. Some clones in this sample may be carry-over from other donors' samples. The sequencing input was naive CD4+ T cells from PBMCs. The subset: CD45RA+ positively selected. The CDR3, as DNA: TGTGCCAGCAGCCTGTCCCTAGCGGGAGTGGAGCAGTACTTC. Its protein product is CASSLSLAGVEQYF.